These 19 T cell receptor beta chains came from one sample sequenced in a study of graft-versus-host responses after intestinal transplantation. No antigen is known for these receptors. Using immunoSEQ multiplex PCR, the repertoire was profiled, and TCRdb retains in-frame clones only, with some absent. In the table there are about 94,000 clones, more than 85% of which are singletons. The material was unstimulated CD8+ T cells sorted from spleen or lymph node cells, obtained before intestinal transplant. These receptors all come from a human donor who received an intestinal transplant.

V gene TRBV27 combines with J gene TRBJ1-1; perhaps TRBD1 as D (6 bases). Germline assignment: CDR1 MNHEY and CDR2 SMNVEV (reference sequence). The CDR3 length is 13 residues. Trimming cost V 6 bases and J 1 base, with 9 bases left between them. The CDR3 loop reads CASRGAGNTEAFF. The CDR3 DNA is TGTGCCAGCAGGGGGGCAGGGAACACTGAAGCTTTCTTT.

The chain is built from TRBV4-3 and TRBJ2-2, with D uncertain. The CDR3 runs 15 residues. V dropped 0 bases and J dropped 2 bases, with 7 bases sitting between them. Germline assignment: CDR1 LGHNA and CDR2 YSLEER. The CDR3 nucleotides read TGCGCCAGCAGCCAAGACAGGATAAACACCGGGGAGCTGTTTTTT. Its protein is CASSQDRINTGELFF.

This clone was recorded only once. The V and J genes are TRBV28 and TRBJ2-1; 7 bases match TRBD1. Trimming took 3 bases from V and 10 from J; bases not matched to a gene: 6. Germline V gene data show CDR1 as MDHEN and CDR2 as SYDVKM. This CDR3 has 13 amino acids. CDR3 coding DNA: TGTGCCAGCAGTTTGGTTACAGGGGAGGAGCAGTTCTTC. Translated: CASSLVTGEEQFF.

V is TRBV7-9 and J is TRBJ2-5; 12 nucleotides agree with TRBD2. CDR1 and CDR2 from the germline V gene are SEHNR and FQNEAQ (reference sequence). V lost 6 bases, J lost 4 bases, and 6 bases stayed unmatched. The CDR3 totals 15 residues. For the CDR3, the DNA is TGTGCCAGCAGAAGACTAGCGGGGGAGTTAGAGACCCAGTACTTC. Its translation: CASRRLAGELETQYF.

The genes are TRBV14 and TRBJ2-2; D gene uncertain. Germline-derived CDR1 and CDR2 are SGHDN and FVKESK. Trimming left V 5 bases short and J 4 bases short, with 17 bases between. The CDR3 is 16 residues long. The DNA of the CDR3 is TGTGCCAGCAGCGCCCTTTCTAGAAATAGCACCGGGGAGCTGTTTTTT. It specifies CASSALSRNSTGELFF.

The genes are TRBV19 and TRBJ2-1; 11 bases align to TRBD2. In germline, CDR1 is LNHDA, CDR2 SQIVND (reference sequence). The CDR3 contains 17 residues. Unmatched junction bases numbered 4, after V lost 3 bases and J lost 0 bases. The CDR3 nucleotides read TGTGCCAGTAGTATTAGTACTAGCGGGAGCTCCTACAATGAGCAGTTCTTC. This sequence encodes CASSISTSGSSYNEQFF.

This chain connects TRBV7-2 to TRBJ2-1, with a possible D match to TRBD2 (6 bases). Trimming removed 3 bases at V and 6 bases at J, with 27 bases between. Germline V gene sequence: CDR1 SGHTA, CDR2 FQGNSA. The CDR3 extends over 19 amino acids. The CDR3 region is CASSFDISRDWRVSNEQFF. CDR3 in DNA: TGTGCCAGCAGCTTCGATATTAGCCGGGACTGGCGAGTCTCCAATGAGCAGTTCTTC.

V is TRBV7-9 and J is TRBJ2-7; perhaps TRBD2 as D (6 bases). The CDR3 spans 13 residues. The germline gives CDR1 SEHNR, CDR2 FQNEAQ (reference sequence). V lost 5 bases, J lost 3 bases, and 11 bases lay in between. Here the CDR3 DNA reads TGTGCCAGCAGCGTTACCGGGGGCTACGAGCAGTACTTC. Its protein product is CASSVTGGYEQYF.

The rearrangement joins TRBV5-4 to TRBJ2-3; 7 positions agree with TRBD1. The junction had 9 bases not matched to a gene; V was cut back by 2 bases and J by 6 bases. In germline, CDR1 is SGHNT, CDR2 YYREEE (reference sequence). The CDR3 covers 15 residues. DNA of the CDR3: TGTGCCAGCAGCTTTAGGGACAGAAGAATGGATACGCAGTATTTT. Translated: CASSFRDRRMDTQYF.

Remarks on this clone: The same CDR3 also results from other DNA sequences found in this sample. The chain is built from TRBV4-3 and TRBJ2-7; TRBD2 agrees at 8 bases. The CDR3 has 16 residues. V dropped 0 bases and J dropped 6; count of bases not matched to a gene: 10. Looked up from germline, CDR1 is LGHNA and CDR2 is YSLEER. The chain's CDR3 is CASSQDWPGGPGEQYF. The CDR3 DNA reads TGCGCCAGCAGCCAAGACTGGCCGGGGGGGCCAGGCGAGCAGTACTTC.

This chain uses TRBV7-8 with TRBJ2-7; 9 nucleotides match TRBD1. The CDR3 runs to 15 residues. The V gene end was trimmed by 2 bases and the J gene end by 2 bases; junction bases not matched to a gene: 4. CDR1 and CDR2 from the germline V gene are SGHVS and FQNEAQ. This CDR3 reads CASSLSGQGPYEQYF. The CDR3 DNA reads as TGTGCCAGCAGCTTATCGGGACAGGGCCCCTACGAGCAGTACTTC.

This rearrangement joins TRBV6-5 to TRBJ2-7; the D is unclear. This CDR3 comprises 14 residues. Per the germline V gene, CDR1 is MNHEY and CDR2 is SVGAGI. V dropped 1 base and J dropped 2 bases, with 9 bases sitting between them. This CDR3 is CASSYLSRAYEQYF. The CDR3 nucleotides read TGTGCCAGCAGTTACTTATCCCGAGCCTACGAGCAGTACTTC.

This chain joins TRBV15 and TRBJ2-7; 7 bases agree with TRBD1. The junction had 4 bases not matched to a gene; V was cut back by 5 bases and J by 3 bases. Germline CDR1 reads LNHNV; CDR2 reads YYDKDF (reference sequence). This CDR3 region has 13 residues. CDR3 sequence: CATSGDRDYEQYF. The DNA of the CDR3 is TGTGCCACCAGCGGCGACAGGGACTACGAGCAGTACTTC. Full variable domain (remainder filled in from reference TRBV15 and TRBJ2-7): DAMVIQNPRYQVTQFGKPVTLSCSQTLNHNVMYWYQQKSSQAPKLLFHYYDKDFNNEADTPDNFQSRRPNTSFCFLDIRSPGLGDTAMYLCATSGDRDYEQYFGPGTRLTVT.

V and J are TRBV12-5 and TRBJ2-1, with D perhaps TRBD2 (6 bases). The CDR3 length is 15 residues. Deletions cut 6 bases from V and 2 bases from J, with 14 bases between. Germline CDR1 and CDR2: LGHNT and FRNRAP. For the CDR3, the DNA is TGTGCTAGTGGCCATTCTAGCGCAGCCTACAATGAGCAGTTCTTC. Protein: CASGHSSAAYNEQFF.

The J gene is TRBJ1-1, the V gene TRBV4-1; maybe TRBD1 (6 bases). The ends were cut back, 2 bases at V and 4 bases at J, with 11 bases in the middle. The CDR3 is 14 residues long. CDR1 and CDR2 from the germline V gene are MGHRA and YSYEKL. The DNA for the CDR3 is TGCGCCAGCAGCCAACAGGGGAAGAGCACTGAAGCTTTCTTT. Encoded protein: CASSQQGKSTEAFF.

V usage is TRBV5-6 and J usage is TRBJ2-3; 10 nucleotides match TRBD2. This CDR3 region has 18 residues. Trimming cost V 0 bases and J 2 bases; bases outside gene matches: 9. CDR1 and CDR2 (germline): SGHDT, YYEEEE. CDR3 region: CASSLVSSGSGDTDTQYF. The CDR3 DNA follows: TGTGCCAGCAGCTTGGTGTCTAGCGGGAGCGGGGACACAGATACGCAGTATTTT.

The V and J genes are TRBV5-1 and TRBJ1-2; TRBD1 matches 7 bases. The CDR3 has 13 amino acids. The ends lost 3 bases at V and 4 bases at J; junction bases unmatched: 3. Per the germline V gene, CDR1 is SGHRS and CDR2 is YFSETQ. CDR3 nucleotides: TGCGCCAGCAGCTACAGGGGTGGCTATGGCTACACCTTC. Its protein is CASSYRGGYGYTF.

The chain recombines TRBV11-2 with TRBJ1-1; D is unclear. V dropped 5 bases and J dropped 3 bases, with 7 bases sitting between them. The CDR3 spans 12 residues. Germline CDR1 SGHAT, CDR2 FQNNGV. CDR3 nucleotide sequence: TGTGCCAGCAGCCCAGAGGACACTGAAGCTTTCTTT. Translated: CASSPEDTEAFF.

The chain uses TRBV28 and TRBJ2-2; 7 nucleotides align to TRBD2. The CDR3 contains 17 residues. V was pared by 1 base and J by 0 bases, with 5 bases of the junction left unmatched. The germline V gene has CDR1 MDHEN and CDR2 SYDVKM. The DNA of the CDR3 is TGTGCCAGCAGTTTATCACCGCGGGAGTCGAACACCGGGGAGCTGTTTTTT. This sequence encodes CASSLSPRESNTGELFF.